Described below is a single T cell receptor beta chain sequence and its context. This record belongs to a study of T cells after somatic rescue of genetic block. The germline gives CDR1 LGHNA, CDR2 YNFKEQ. CDR3 length: 16 residues. J lost 2 bases, V lost 5 bases, and 11 bases had no gene match. Only in-frame clones appear in the TCRdb table, and some are missing; sequencing was by immunoSEQ multiplex PCR. This table has 55,000 or so clones, approximately 96% appearing once. Sequenced sample: peripheral blood mononuclear cells (PBMCs). This chain joins TRBV4-2 and TRBJ1-2; TRBD1 aligns across 7 bases. This TCR was recovered from a child under two years old. The DNA of the CDR3 is TGTGCCAGCAGCGGACACACAGGGGAGGCGAACTATGGCTACACCTTC. Translated: CASSGHTGEANYGYTF.